The present T cell receptor beta chain was sequenced within a study of cytomegalovirus exposure and HLA in healthy donors. Study observations and caveats: It was shown in a later analysis that HLA-associated TCR beta chains were more clonally expanded than other, equally common chains. Several of the most significant clusters appeared, in a later analysis, to be linked to common viral pathogens. Productive rates of about 87% or about 30% were seen for most TCR beta V segments in an earlier analysis.

Germline loops: CDR1 SGHRS, CDR2 YFSETQ. V gave up 2 bases and J gave up 5 bases; unmatched junction bases: 7. The CDR3 has 15 amino acids. Turning to this clone: Its antigen is not known.

The PCR employed 60 Vbeta primers together with 13 Jbeta primers. The repertoire was sequenced with immunoSEQ multiplex PCR; TCRdb's copy has only in-frame clones and lacks some. The sample spans 100,000 to 150,000 clones; the ten largest clones claim 2.5% to 3%. Source material: PBMCs. The receptor comes from a young man in good health and CMV-seronegative. This chain joins TRBV5-1 and TRBJ2-3; 8 bases agree with TRBD2. CDR3 DNA sequence: TGCGCCAGCAGCTTCATAAGCGGGAGTCAAGATACGCAGTATTTT. Translating gives CASSFISGSQDTQYF.